The 6 T cell receptor beta chains listed next were all sequenced from one sample in a study of shared clonotypes between healthy human individuals. Repertoires were generated with immunoSEQ multiplex PCR, while TCRdb's copy carries only in-frame clones and drops some. This table holds about 1.4 million clones, around 95% found once. The sequencing input was naive CD4+ T cells sorted from blood. Subset defined: CD45RA+ positively selected. The receptors stem from a man between 25 and 39 years old in good health.

The CDR3 DNA sequence: TGTGCCAGCGTGAGACTAGCGGTTGTCAATGAGCAGTTCTTC. Residues: CASVRLAVVNEQFF. This sequence joins TRBV2 and TRBJ2-1; 9 positions match TRBD2. The CDR3 has 14 amino acids. CDR1 and CDR2 from the germline V gene are SNHLY and FYNNEI. V lost 8 bases to trimming and J lost 6 bases; unmatched junction nucleotides: 8.

The chain couples TRBV18 to TRBJ2-5; D is unresolved. V was trimmed by 4 bases and J by 5 bases, leaving 11 bases between them. Germline V gene data show CDR1 as KGHSH and CDR2 as LQKENI. The CDR3 totals 13 residues. The CDR3 region has the DNA TGTGCCAGCTCACGGACGGGCGGCGAGACCCAGTACTTC. Its protein is CASSRTGGETQYF.

The genes are TRBV5-1 and TRBJ2-6, with 7 positions matching TRBD1. The J segment lost 0 bases and the V segment lost 5 bases, leaving 2 bases of the junction unmatched. In germline, CDR1 is SGHRS, CDR2 YFSETQ. This CDR3 has 15 residues. The DNA for the CDR3 is TGCGCCAGCAGAACAGGGGACTCTGGGGCCAACGTCCTGACTTTC. It specifies CASRTGDSGANVLTF. The variable domain in full, with the rest retrieved from reference TRBV5-1 and TRBJ2-6, is KAGVTQTPRYLIKTRGQQVTLSCSPISGHRSVSWYQQTPGQGLQFLFEYFSETQRNKGNFPGRFSGRQFSNSRSEMNVSTLELGDSALYLCASRTGDSGANVLTFGAGSRLTVL.

The rearrangement links TRBV4-2 to TRBJ1-2; 7 positions agree with TRBD1. The CDR3 contains 16 residues. Germline V gene sequence: CDR1 LGHNA, CDR2 YNFKEQ. Unmatched junction bases numbered 10, after V lost 5 bases and J lost 1 base. DNA for the CDR3: TGTGCCAGCAGCGCCCGAGGGGGCGGGGGTAACTATGGCTACACCTTC. Protein product: CASSARGGGGNYGYTF.

The V and J genes are TRBV18 and TRBJ2-4; perhaps TRBD2 as D (6 bases). Germline CDR1 reads KGHSH; CDR2 reads LQKENI. CDR3 length: 17 amino acids. With 0 bases removed from V and 0 bases from J, the gap between germline ends came to 12 bases. The CDR3 region is CASSPPSGVIAKNIQYF. In nucleotides, the CDR3 is TGTGCCAGCTCACCACCTTCGGGGGTCATAGCCAAAAACATTCAGTACTTC. The full variable domain, with the rest looked up from reference TRBV18 and TRBJ2-4, is NAGVMQNPRHLVRRRGQEARLRCSPMKGHSHVYWYRQLPEEGLKFMVYLQKENIIDESGMPKERFSAEFPKEGPSILRIQQVVRGDSAAYFCASSPPSGVIAKNIQYFGAGTRLSVL.

The chain joins TRBV9 to TRBJ2-3; D might be TRBD2 (5 bases). Trimming cost V 0 bases and J 1 base, with 15 bases left between them. The CDR3 has 17 residues. Germline V gene lookup returns CDR1 SGDLS and CDR2 YYNGEE. This chain's CDR3 is CASSVATLASGTDTQYF. The DNA of the CDR3 is TGTGCCAGCAGCGTAGCTACCTTAGCGAGCGGCACAGATACGCAGTATTTT.